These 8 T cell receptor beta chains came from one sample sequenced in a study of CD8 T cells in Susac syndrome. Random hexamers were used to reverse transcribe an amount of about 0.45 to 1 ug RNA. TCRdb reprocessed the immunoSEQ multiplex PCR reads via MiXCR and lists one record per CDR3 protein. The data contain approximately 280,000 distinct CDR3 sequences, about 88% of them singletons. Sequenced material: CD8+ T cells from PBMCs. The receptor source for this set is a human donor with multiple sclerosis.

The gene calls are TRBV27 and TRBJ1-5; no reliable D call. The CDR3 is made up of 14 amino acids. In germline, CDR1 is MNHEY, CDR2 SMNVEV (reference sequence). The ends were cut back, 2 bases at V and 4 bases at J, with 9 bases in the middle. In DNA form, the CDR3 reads TGTGCCAGCAGTTTAGTAGGAACTAATCAGCCCCAGCATTTT. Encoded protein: CASSLVGTNQPQHF.

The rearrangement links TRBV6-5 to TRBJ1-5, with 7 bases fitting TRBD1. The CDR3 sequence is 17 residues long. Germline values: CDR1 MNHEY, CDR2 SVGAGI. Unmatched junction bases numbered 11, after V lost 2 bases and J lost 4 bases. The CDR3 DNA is TGTGCCAGCAGTTACGCATCCGGGACAGAAGAAAATCAGCCCCAGCATTTT. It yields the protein CASSYASGTEENQPQHF.

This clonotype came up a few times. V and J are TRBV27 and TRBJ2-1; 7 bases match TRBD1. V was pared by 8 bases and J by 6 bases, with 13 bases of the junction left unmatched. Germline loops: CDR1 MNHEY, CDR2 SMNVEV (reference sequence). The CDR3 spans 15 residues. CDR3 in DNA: TGTGCCAGCGGAGCCGGGGCAGGGACAGTCAATGAGCAGTTCTTC. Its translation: CASGAGAGTVNEQFF.

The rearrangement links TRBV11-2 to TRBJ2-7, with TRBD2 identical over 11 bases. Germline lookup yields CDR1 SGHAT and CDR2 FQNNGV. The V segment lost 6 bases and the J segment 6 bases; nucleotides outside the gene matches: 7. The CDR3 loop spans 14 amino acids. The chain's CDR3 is CASSGGGLAGEQYF. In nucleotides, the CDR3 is TGTGCCAGCAGTGGCGGTGGACTAGCGGGCGAGCAGTACTTC.

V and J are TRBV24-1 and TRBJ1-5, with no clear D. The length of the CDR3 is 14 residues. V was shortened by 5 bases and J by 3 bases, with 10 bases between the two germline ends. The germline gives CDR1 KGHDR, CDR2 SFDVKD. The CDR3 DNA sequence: TGTGCCACCAGTGGTTCCAGTACCAATCAGCCCCAGCATTTT. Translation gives CATSGSSTNQPQHF.

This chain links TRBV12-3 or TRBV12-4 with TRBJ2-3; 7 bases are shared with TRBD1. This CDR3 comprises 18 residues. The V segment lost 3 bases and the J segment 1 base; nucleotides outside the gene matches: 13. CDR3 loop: CASSFKGGLRVGTDTQYF. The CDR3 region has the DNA TGTGCCAGCAGTTTCAAAGGGGGCCTTCGGGTAGGCACAGATACGCAGTATTTT.

CDR3 sequence: CSGRDGGNTIYF. The CDR3 DNA sequence: TGCAGCGGAAGGGACGGTGGAAACACCATATATTTT. The chain recombines TRBV29-1 with TRBJ1-3; tentative D call: TRBD1 (5 bases). V lost 7 bases and J 3 bases, leaving 10 bases between the germline ends. The CDR3 covers 12 residues. Germline CDR1 SQVTM, CDR2 ANQGSEA.

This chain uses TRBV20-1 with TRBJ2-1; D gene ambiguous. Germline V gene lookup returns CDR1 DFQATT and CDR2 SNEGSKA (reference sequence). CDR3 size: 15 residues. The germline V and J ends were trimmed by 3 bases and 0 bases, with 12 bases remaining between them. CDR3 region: CSARLTGNSYNEQFF. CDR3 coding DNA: TGCAGTGCTAGGTTGACTGGGAACTCCTACAATGAGCAGTTCTTC.